This T cell receptor beta chain was sequenced for a study of T cell changes during pregnancy in multiple sclerosis. Using immunoSEQ multiplex PCR, the repertoire was profiled, and TCRdb retains in-frame clones only, with some absent. The sample lists tens of thousands of clones, about nine tenths occurring once. The sample consisted of peripheral blood, taken before pregnancy. This sequence originates from a female donor with multiple sclerosis, enrolled in a pregnancy study.

The CDR3 is CEGKSQFF. In nucleotides, the CDR3 is TGTGAGGGGAAAAGTCAGTTCTTC. The chain carries TRBV12-2 and TRBJ2-1; TRBD1, the table's D call, was not compared with the DNA. TRBV12-2 is classified as a pseudogene. The CDR3 has 8 residues.